Only a few counts were recorded for the clone carrying this T cell receptor beta chain. The V segment lost 3 bases and the J segment 7 bases; nucleotides outside the gene matches: 9. Germline lookup yields CDR1 LGHNA and CDR2 YSLEER. This CDR3 has 15 residues. Only in-frame clones appear in the TCRdb table, and some are missing; sequencing was by immunoSEQ multiplex PCR. The repertoire includes 90,000 or so clones, 91% of them detected once, and 1.8% sits in the top ten. The sample comes from a study of blood T cell repertoires in COVID-19. The TCR sequence derives from a human donor with active COVID-19. The donor label of this sample is uncertain. Sequences were obtained from peripheral blood. This rearrangement joins TRBV4-3 to TRBJ2-1; 7 nucleotides align to TRBD2. The CDR3 DNA sequence: TGCGCCAGCAGCCAGAAGTTAGGGAGGGCGAATGAGCAGTTCTTC. The encoded protein is CASSQKLGRANEQFF.